This T cell receptor beta chain stems from a study of T cells in Graves' hyperthyroidism and ophthalmopathy. Notes on the study in general: For ophthalmopathy, model prediction preceded onset by a median around 7 months. A model built on 13 V-J features separated ophthalmopathy from stable hyperthyroidism.

The junction had 5 bases not matched to a gene; V was cut back by 3 bases and J by 3 bases. The CDR3 is 15 residues long. Germline CDR1 and CDR2: LNHNV and YYDKDF (reference sequence). Patients between 18 and 65 years old had hyperthyroidism, newly diagnosed and lasting under 2 months. Clinical symptoms, serum thyroxine and TRAb, thyroid ultrasound and orbital computed tomography together formed the diagnostic basis. Comments on this clonotype: Its cognate antigen is unknown.

RNA transcripts yielded amplified TCR beta CDR3 regions. The HTBI set primed first-round TCR CDR3 RT-PCR. MiXCR, applied by TCRdb to the multiplex PCR reads, yields one record per CDR3 protein. The sample contains approximately 590,000 distinct CDR3 sequences, approximately 44% of which appear only once. The genes are TRBV15 and TRBJ1-1, with 9 bases fitting TRBD1. The origin of this receptor is a woman aged 18-35 years with Graves' hyperthyroidism. Input material: peripheral blood or thyroid tissue (not recorded which). In nucleotides, the CDR3 is TGTGCCACCAGCAGTGCTAGGACAGGGGACACTGAAGCTTTCTTT. Translating gives CATSSARTGDTEAFF.